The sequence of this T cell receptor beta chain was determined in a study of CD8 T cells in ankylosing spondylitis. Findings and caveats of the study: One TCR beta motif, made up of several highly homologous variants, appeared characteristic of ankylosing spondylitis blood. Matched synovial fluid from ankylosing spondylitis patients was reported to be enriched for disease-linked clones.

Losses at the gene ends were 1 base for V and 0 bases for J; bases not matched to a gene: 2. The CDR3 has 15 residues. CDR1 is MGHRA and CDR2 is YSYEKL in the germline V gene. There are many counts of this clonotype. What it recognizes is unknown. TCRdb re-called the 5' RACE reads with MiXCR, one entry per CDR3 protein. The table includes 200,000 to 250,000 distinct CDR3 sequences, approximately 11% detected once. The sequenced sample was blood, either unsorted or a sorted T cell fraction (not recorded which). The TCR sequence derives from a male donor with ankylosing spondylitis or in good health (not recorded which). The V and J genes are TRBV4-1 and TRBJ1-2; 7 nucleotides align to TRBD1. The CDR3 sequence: CASSQGTGANYGYTF. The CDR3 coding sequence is TGCGCCAGCAGCCAAGGGACAGGAGCTAACTATGGCTACACCTTC.